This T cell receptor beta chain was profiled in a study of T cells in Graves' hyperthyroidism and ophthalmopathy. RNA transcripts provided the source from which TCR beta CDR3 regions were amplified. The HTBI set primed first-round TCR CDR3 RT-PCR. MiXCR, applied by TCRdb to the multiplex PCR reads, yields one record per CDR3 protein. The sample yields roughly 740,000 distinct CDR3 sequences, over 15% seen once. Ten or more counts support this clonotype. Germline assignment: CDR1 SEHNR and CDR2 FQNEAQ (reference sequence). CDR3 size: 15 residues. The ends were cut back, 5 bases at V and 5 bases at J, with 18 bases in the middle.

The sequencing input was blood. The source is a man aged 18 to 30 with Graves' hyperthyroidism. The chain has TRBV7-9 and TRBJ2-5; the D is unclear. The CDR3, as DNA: TGTGCCAGCAGCCCTTCCGGATCAGCTGAGGAGACCCAGTACTTC. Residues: CASSPSGSAEETQYF.